The 16 T cell receptor beta chains in this list originate from one sample, sequenced in a study of cytomegalovirus exposure and HLA in healthy donors. 60 Vbeta and 13 Jbeta primers were used in PCR. Sequencing was performed with immunoSEQ multiplex PCR; in TCRdb, only in-frame clones are kept and a portion is missing. The sample lists 140,000 to 150,000 clones; around 75% were seen once. The sequencing input was PBMCs. Receptor source: a woman aged 25-40 years in good health and CMV-seronegative.

This chain links TRBV29-1 with TRBJ2-1; tentative D call: TRBD2 (5 bases). CDR1 is SQVTM, CDR2 ANQGSEA, per germline. The CDR3 is made up of 14 amino acids. V lost 5 bases, J lost 1 base, and 12 bases lay in between. This CDR3 is CSVSQLVSYNEQFF. The CDR3 DNA reads as TGCAGCGTTTCTCAACTAGTTTCCTACAATGAGCAGTTCTTC.

This clone was seen a few times. The chain uses TRBV2 and TRBJ1-6; possible D gene TRBD1, 5 bases. This CDR3 region has 15 residues. Trimming pared 3 bases from V and 6 bases from J, leaving 12 bases between. Germline values: CDR1 SNHLY, CDR2 FYNNEI. CDR3 DNA sequence: TGTGCCAGCAGTGACGGAGGGGCTCCTAATTCACCCCTCCACTTT. This sequence encodes CASSDGGAPNSPLHF.

As DNA, the CDR3 is TGTGCCAGCAGCTCCCGAGGCTCCGCGGAAAATGAGCAGTTCTTC. Protein: CASSSRGSAENEQFF. The V and J genes are TRBV7-8 and TRBJ2-1; no clear D. V was cut by 4 bases and J by 7 bases, with 17 bases left in between. This CDR3 contains 15 residues. Germline assignment: CDR1 SGHVS and CDR2 FQNEAQ.

This clone has just a few counts. The chain uses TRBV10-2 and TRBJ2-2; D gene uncertain. V lost 1 base and J 2 bases, leaving 5 bases between the germline ends. Germline V lookup: CDR1 WSHSY, CDR2 SAAADI. CDR3 length: 14 amino acids. The CDR3 region has the DNA TGCGCCAGCAGTGAGTTATCTAACACCGGGGAGCTGTTTTTT. Protein product: CASSELSNTGELFF.

The chain couples TRBV5-4 to TRBJ2-1, with 9 positions matching TRBD1. With V trimmed by 4 bases and J by 0 bases, 8 bases remained unmatched. Germline V gene data show CDR1 as SGHNT and CDR2 as YYREEE (reference sequence). CDR3 length: 17 residues. The CDR3 region is CASSTWTGVSSYNEQFF. The CDR3 DNA reads TGTGCCAGCAGCACTTGGACAGGGGTCAGCTCCTACAATGAGCAGTTCTTC.

The V gene is TRBV29-1, the J gene TRBJ2-7; the match to TRBD2 covers 8 bases. The junction had 6 bases not matched to a gene; V was cut back by 4 bases and J by 4 bases. CDR3 size: 13 residues. Germline CDR1 is SQVTM and CDR2 is ANQGSEA. This CDR3 reads CSVGPAGVYEQYF. In DNA, the CDR3 is TGCAGCGTTGGCCCAGCGGGAGTGTACGAGCAGTACTTC.

This clone was recorded once. The chain joins TRBV4-1 to TRBJ2-5, with 7 bases fitting TRBD2. Germline lookup yields CDR1 MGHRA and CDR2 YSYEKL. The CDR3 spans 15 residues. Trimming removed 1 base from V and 11 bases from J; junction bases left unmatched: 13. CDR3 in DNA: TGCGCCAGCAGCCAAGGAAGGAGCGGGGCGGGAGAGCAGTACTTC. The encoded protein is CASSQGRSGAGEQYF.

The V call is TRBV29-1, the J call TRBJ2-1; D gene unclear. Germline assignment: CDR1 SQVTM and CDR2 ANQGSEA. The V end lost 6 bases, the J end lost 4 bases, and 10 bases lay between the germline ends. This CDR3 contains 12 residues. CDR3 protein: CSVTRGYNEQFF. CDR3 DNA sequence: TGCAGCGTGACTCGTGGGTACAATGAGCAGTTCTTC.

The CDR3 DNA reads TGCGCCAGCAGCTTGGCTAGTGCTAATTACAATGAGCAGTTCTTC. Translated, it gives CASSLASANYNEQFF. The chain links TRBV5-1 to TRBJ2-1; D not certain. The CDR3 loop spans 15 amino acids. The V gene lost 0 bases and the J gene lost 4 bases, with 11 bases spanning the gap. Per germline, CDR1 SGHRS and CDR2 YFSETQ.

The chain joins TRBV11-1 to TRBJ2-7; maybe TRBD2 (5 bases). The germline gives CDR1 SGHAT, CDR2 FQDESV (reference sequence). This CDR3 region has 16 residues. The V end lost 5 bases, the J end lost 0 bases, and 17 bases lay between the germline ends. The CDR3 reads CASSLFRGIVSYEQYF. The CDR3 DNA is TGTGCCAGCAGCCTGTTTCGAGGGATTGTCTCCTACGAGCAGTACTTC.

The chain uses TRBV6-5 and TRBJ2-5, with TRBD2 matching 7 bases. The last part of the DNA fits TRBJ2-7 better; the J call may be wrong. CDR3 length: 14 amino acids. CDR1 is MNHEY and CDR2 is SVGAGI in the germline V gene. CDR3 bases: TGTGCCAGCAGTTCGCTAGCGGCCTCCTACGAGCAGTACTTC. This codes for CASSSLAASYEQYF.

The chain is built from TRBV4-1 and TRBJ2-7; 9 positions match TRBD1. The trim removed 2 bases at V and 2 bases at J, leaving 7 bases unmatched. The germline gives CDR1 MGHRA, CDR2 YSYEKL. CDR3 length: 16 residues. CDR3 nucleotides: TGCGCCAGCAGCCAACGCGGGGACAGGGCAGCCTACGAGCAGTACTTC. Its translation is CASSQRGDRAAYEQYF.

This chain joins TRBV28 and TRBJ2-7, with TRBD2 identical over 7 bases. The length of the CDR3 is 13 residues. Germline CDR1 is MDHEN and CDR2 is SYDVKM. For the CDR3, the DNA is TGTGCAACGAAGCGGGGTGCAACCTACGAGCAGTACTTC. Translated: CATKRGATYEQYF.

This chain joins TRBV7-3 and TRBJ2-5; 10 bases are shared with TRBD1. Germline V gives CDR1 SGHTA, CDR2 FQGTGA. V was pared by 0 bases and J by 5 bases, with 3 bases of the junction left unmatched. CDR3 length: 15 residues. The CDR3 loop is CASSLTTGGLETQYF. The CDR3 coding sequence is TGTGCCAGCAGCTTAACGACAGGGGGCCTGGAGACCCAGTACTTC.

The chain recombines TRBV2 with TRBJ2-5, with a possible D match to TRBD2 (6 bases). The length of the CDR3 is 13 residues. V was trimmed by 3 bases and J by 5 bases, leaving 10 bases between them. The V gene's germline CDR1 is SNHLY and CDR2 FYNNEI. The CDR3 is CASSDLGRETQYF. DNA for the CDR3: TGTGCCAGCAGTGATTTGGGGAGGGAGACCCAGTACTTC.

This chain links TRBV6-1 with TRBJ2-3, with 8 positions matching TRBD1. V lost 1 base, J lost 6 bases, and 9 bases stayed unmatched. The CDR3 is 16 residues long. Looked up from germline, CDR1 is MNHNS and CDR2 is SASEGT. CDR3 bases: TGTGCCAGCAGTGAAGAGTTCGGGGACAGGATGGATACGCAGTATTTT. This sequence encodes CASSEEFGDRMDTQYF.